This passage covers 28 T cell receptor beta chains from one sample sequenced in a study of blood T cell repertoires in COVID-19. The data were produced by immunoSEQ multiplex PCR, yet TCRdb's version contains in-frame clones alone and is incomplete. Among 100,000 to 150,000 clones listed, around nine tenths were seen once. Input material: peripheral blood. The receptor source for this set is a man aged 55 to 70 with COVID-19, enrolled during active disease.

V gene TRBV18 combines with J gene TRBJ2-3; TRBD1 agrees at 8 bases. With V trimmed by 5 bases and J by 1 base, 8 bases remained unmatched. This CDR3 is built from 16 residues. CDR1 is KGHSH and CDR2 is LQKENI in the germline V gene. CDR3 in amino acids: CASSARQGSRTDTQYF. CDR3 coding DNA: TGTGCCAGCTCAGCCCGACAGGGGTCCCGCACAGATACGCAGTATTTT.

V and J are TRBV7-3 and TRBJ2-3, with 7 bases that match TRBD2. This CDR3 is 15 amino acids long. The germline V gene encodes CDR1 SGHTA and CDR2 FQGTGA. Trimming removed 1 base from V and 4 bases from J; junction bases left unmatched: 5. The CDR3 is CASSLRSGGSDTQYF. For the CDR3, the DNA is TGTGCCAGCAGCTTAAGATCGGGGGGATCAGATACGCAGTATTTT.

This clone has just one count. This chain links TRBV5-1 with TRBJ1-1; D not certain. Germline V gene sequence: CDR1 SGHRS, CDR2 YFSETQ. Trimming pared 2 bases from V and 4 bases from J, leaving 9 bases between. The CDR3 length is 13 residues. CDR3 residues: CASSLNTVTEAFF. CDR3 DNA: TGCGCCAGCAGCTTAAATACAGTCACTGAAGCTTTCTTT.

This clone was counted once. This rearrangement joins TRBV10-3 to TRBJ1-1, with TRBD1 as a possible D gene (6 bases). The CDR3 runs 14 residues. Germline values: CDR1 ENHRY, CDR2 SYGVKD. The V gene lost 8 bases and the J gene lost 5 bases, with 18 bases spanning the gap. CDR3 DNA sequence: TGTGCCATCGGGACACCAGTCGGGAAAACTGAAGCTTTCTTT. Translation gives CAIGTPVGKTEAFF.

CDR3 amino acids: CASSRYQAGGINEQFF. CDR3 bases: TGTGCCAGCTCCCGGTACCAAGCGGGGGGGATCAATGAGCAGTTCTTC. The gene calls are TRBV18 and TRBJ2-1, with 10 bases aligning to TRBD2. The J segment lost 6 bases and the V segment lost 6 bases, leaving 11 bases of the junction unmatched. The CDR3 consists of 16 residues. Germline V lookup: CDR1 KGHSH, CDR2 LQKENI.

The chain uses TRBV6-5 and TRBJ2-5, with 7 bases that match TRBD2. Germline V CDR1 and CDR2: MNHEY, SVGAGI. V dropped 0 bases and J dropped 3; count of bases not matched to a gene: 4. The length of the CDR3 is 15 residues. The CDR3 spells CASSYSRLAKETQYF. In DNA form, the CDR3 reads TGTGCCAGCAGTTACTCGCGACTAGCAAAAGAGACCCAGTACTTC.

The chain is built from TRBV12-3 or TRBV12-4 and TRBJ1-2; TRBD1 is a possible D gene (6 bases). The V gene lost 6 bases and the J gene lost 4 bases, with 12 bases spanning the gap. CDR3 length equals 13 residues. CDR3 nucleotide sequence: TGTGCCAGCAGCACCACAGGGTCCTATGGCTACACCTTC. It encodes CASSTTGSYGYTF.

The genes are TRBV27 and TRBJ1-5; unclear D gene. The CDR3 sequence is 13 residues long. Germline CDR1 reads MNHEY; CDR2 reads SMNVEV (reference sequence). V lost 6 bases, J lost 6 bases, and 12 bases lay in between. CDR3 in amino acids: CASRPGGGQPQHF. The CDR3 DNA is TGTGCCAGCAGACCTGGAGGCGGTCAGCCCCAGCATTTT.

J is TRBJ1-5 and V is TRBV5-1; no clear D. V was clipped by 4 bases and J by 4 bases, with 12 bases between them. CDR3 size: 14 residues. Germline lookup yields CDR1 SGHRS and CDR2 YFSETQ. CDR3 protein: CASSLISGNQPQHF. The CDR3 DNA is TGCGCCAGCAGCCTGATATCCGGGAATCAGCCCCAGCATTTT.

This chain connects TRBV30 to TRBJ2-7, with 7 bases that match TRBD1. The V gene end was trimmed by 7 bases and the J gene end by 3 bases; junction bases not matched to a gene: 6. Germline V CDR1 and CDR2: GTSNPN, SVGIG (reference sequence). This CDR3 spans 12 amino acids. The CDR3 DNA sequence: TGTGCCTCTGGCCGGGACAGCTACGAGCAGTACTTC. It encodes CASGRDSYEQYF.

The J gene is TRBJ1-4, the V gene TRBV7-2; weak D call: TRBD1 (5 bases). Germline V gives CDR1 SGHTA, CDR2 FQGNSA. Trimming pared 0 bases from V and 3 bases from J, leaving 5 bases between. The CDR3 has 14 residues. CDR3 amino acids: CASSLAGANEKLFF. Written as DNA, the CDR3 is TGTGCCAGCAGCTTAGCAGGGGCTAATGAAAAACTGTTTTTT. Full variable domain (outside the CDR3, taken from reference TRBV7-2 and TRBJ1-4): GAGVSQSPSNKVTEKGKDVELRCDPISGHTALYWYRQSLGQGLEFLIYFQGNSAPDKSGLPSDRFSAERTGGSVSTLTIQRTQQEDSAVYLCASSLAGANEKLFFGSGTQLSVL.

The V call is TRBV4-1, the J call TRBJ1-5; D is uncertain. This CDR3 is built from 16 residues. From germline, CDR1 is MGHRA and CDR2 YSYEKL. Trimming stripped 0 bases from V and 0 bases from J, with 9 bases between. The CDR3: CASSQESTISNQPQHF. CDR3 DNA sequence: TGCGCCAGCAGCCAAGAGAGTACGATTAGCAATCAGCCCCAGCATTTT.

This clone has more than one count but fewer than ten. Other nucleotide sequences in the sample specify the same CDR3. The chain couples TRBV5-4 to TRBJ1-2; TRBD1 matches 8 bases. V lost 0 bases to trimming and J lost 4 bases; unmatched junction nucleotides: 5. Germline CDR1 reads SGHNT; CDR2 reads YYREEE (reference sequence). This CDR3 region has 15 residues. The CDR3 here is CASSLDRTGRYGYTF. CDR3 bases: TGTGCCAGCAGCTTGGACAGGACAGGGCGCTATGGCTACACCTTC.

V usage is TRBV19 and J usage is TRBJ2-7; TRBD1 agrees at 9 bases. This CDR3 is built from 14 residues. Germline lookup yields CDR1 LNHDA and CDR2 SQIVND (reference sequence). V trimming: 5 bases; J trimming: 3 bases; junction bases outside the gene matches: 5. In DNA, the CDR3 is TGTGCCAGTAGTGGTCGGGACAGGGACTACGAGCAGTACTTC. Its translation is CASSGRDRDYEQYF.

The rearrangement links TRBV6-5 to TRBJ1-6, with 9 bases fitting TRBD1. Germline V gene lookup returns CDR1 MNHEY and CDR2 SVGAGI. The J segment lost 9 bases and the V segment lost 0 bases, leaving 6 bases of the junction unmatched. The CDR3 loop spans 16 amino acids. The CDR3 DNA follows: TGTGCCAGCAGTTACTCCCTGACAGGGGGGGGTTCACCCCTCCACTTT. It encodes CASSYSLTGGGSPLHF.

This chain uses TRBV18 with TRBJ1-6, with no clear D. V gave up 1 base and J gave up 5 bases, with 6 bases separating them. There are 14 residues in the CDR3. CDR1 is KGHSH and CDR2 is LQKENI in the germline V gene. CDR3 amino acids: CASSPRSNNSPLHF. The CDR3, as DNA: TGTGCCAGCTCACCACGTAGCAATAATTCACCCCTCCACTTT.

The V gene is TRBV28, the J gene TRBJ2-7, with 9 bases fitting TRBD1. The CDR3 runs 16 residues. After removal of 2 bases from V and 6 bases from J, the junction contained 11 bases not matched to a gene. Germline CDR1 and CDR2: MDHEN and SYDVKM. This CDR3 reads CASSLVTGGGQGEQYF. The CDR3 DNA sequence: TGTGCCAGCAGTTTAGTTACAGGCGGGGGACAGGGCGAGCAGTACTTC.

The V and J genes are TRBV28 and TRBJ1-1; 11 nucleotides agree with TRBD1. Per the germline V gene, CDR1 is MDHEN and CDR2 is SYDVKM. The CDR3 extends over 15 amino acids. Germline trimming cut 6 bases from V and 5 bases from J; bases unmatched to any gene: 8. The chain's CDR3 is CASSYGTGGGTEAFF. The CDR3 DNA sequence: TGTGCCAGCAGCTATGGGACAGGGGGAGGGACTGAAGCTTTCTTT.

This clone was detected only a few times. The chain is built from TRBV7-9 and TRBJ1-2; TRBD1 matches at 8 bases. Germline V lookup: CDR1 SEHNR, CDR2 FQNEAQ (reference sequence). The CDR3 has 15 amino acids. J lost 3 bases, V lost 5 bases, and 8 bases had no gene match. CDR3 DNA: TGTGCCAGCAGCACCCCAGCGGGACAGGACTATGGCTACACCTTC. Its protein product is CASSTPAGQDYGYTF.

The chain joins TRBV7-2 to TRBJ2-5; D call uncertain. Germline-derived CDR1 and CDR2 are SGHTA and FQGNSA. The V and J ends lost 4 bases and 4 bases respectively, with 4 bases between them. The CDR3 is 11 residues long. The CDR3 reads CASSSGETQYF. The CDR3 nucleotides are TGTGCCAGCAGCTCGGGAGAGACCCAGTACTTC.

In DNA form, the CDR3 reads TGTGCCATCAGTGAGGGGACAGGGGATAACTATGGCTACACCTTC. This translates into CAISEGTGDNYGYTF. This chain links TRBV10-3 with TRBJ1-2, with 10 nucleotides matching TRBD1. CDR3 length: 15 residues. The germline gives CDR1 ENHRY, CDR2 SYGVKD. The junction had 1 base not matched to a gene; V was cut back by 2 bases and J by 1 base.

The rearrangement uses TRBV28 and TRBJ2-2, with D perhaps matching TRBD2 (7 bases). Trimming shortened V by 3 bases and J by 6 bases, and 14 bases separated the two germline ends. This CDR3 contains 15 residues. From germline, CDR1 is MDHEN and CDR2 SYDVKM. The CDR3 region is CASSLGGTLAGELFF. The DNA for the CDR3 is TGTGCCAGCAGTTTGGGGGGGACACTTGCCGGGGAGCTGTTTTTT. The full variable domain, with the rest looked up from reference TRBV28 and TRBJ2-2, is DVKVTQSSRYLVKRTGEKVFLECVQDMDHENMFWYRQDPGLGLRLIYFSYDVKMKEKGDIPEGYSVSREKKERFSLILESASTNQTSMYLCASSLGGTLAGELFFGEGSRLTVL.

This clone showed up just a few times. The chain couples TRBV5-1 to TRBJ2-7; weak D call: TRBD1 (6 bases). Germline lookup yields CDR1 SGHRS and CDR2 YFSETQ. The CDR3 loop spans 14 amino acids. Trimming shortened V by 2 bases and J by 6 bases, and 15 bases separated the two germline ends. CDR3 in DNA: TGCGCCAGCAGCTTTTCGCAGGGGCTCACCGAGCAGTACTTC. Its translation is CASSFSQGLTEQYF.

The chain uses TRBV7-8 and TRBJ1-3, with TRBD1 identical over 7 bases. The CDR3 length is 16 residues. Germline loops: CDR1 SGHVS, CDR2 FQNEAQ. With V trimmed by 5 bases and J by 2 bases, 9 bases remained unmatched. The CDR3 DNA follows: TGTGCCAGCAGCCTGATGACAGGGCAAGCTGGAAACACCATATATTTT. Translating gives CASSLMTGQAGNTIYF.

The chain combines TRBV25-1 with TRBJ1-2; 7 nucleotides match TRBD1. Germline lookup yields CDR1 MGHDK and CDR2 SYGVNS. V gave up 4 bases and J gave up 5 bases; unmatched junction bases: 4. This CDR3 has 13 amino acids. In DNA, the CDR3 is TGTGCCAGCAGTGGAGGGGGCCCATATGGCTACACCTTC. It codes for CASSGGGPYGYTF.

The chain is built from TRBV24-1 and TRBJ1-2; weak D call: TRBD1 (6 bases). Between the trimmed V and J ends, which lost 3 bases and 2 bases, there was a span of 12 bases. Germline V gene sequence: CDR1 KGHDR, CDR2 SFDVKD. The CDR3 sequence is 15 residues long. The CDR3 bases are TGTGCCACCAGTGATAGGGCCCAGGGGAACTATGGCTACACCTTC. Amino acids: CATSDRAQGNYGYTF.

This chain links TRBV27 with TRBJ1-2, with D possibly being TRBD1 (5 bases). There are 13 residues in the CDR3. The germline V and J ends were trimmed by 2 bases and 7 bases, with 11 bases remaining between them. From germline, CDR1 is MNHEY and CDR2 SMNVEV (reference sequence). This CDR3 reads CASSLDRFRGYTF. The CDR3 DNA follows: TGTGCCAGCAGTTTAGACAGATTTCGTGGCTACACCTTC.

The gene calls are TRBV7-2 and TRBJ1-1; TRBD1 might be the D (6 bases). In germline, CDR1 is SGHTA, CDR2 FQGNSA. The CDR3 has 13 amino acids. Trimming removed 4 bases from V and 10 bases from J, with 16 bases in between. The CDR3 DNA follows: TGTGCCAGCAGCTCCCCAGGGGTTTCGGGAGCTTTCTTT. As protein: CASSSPGVSGAFF.